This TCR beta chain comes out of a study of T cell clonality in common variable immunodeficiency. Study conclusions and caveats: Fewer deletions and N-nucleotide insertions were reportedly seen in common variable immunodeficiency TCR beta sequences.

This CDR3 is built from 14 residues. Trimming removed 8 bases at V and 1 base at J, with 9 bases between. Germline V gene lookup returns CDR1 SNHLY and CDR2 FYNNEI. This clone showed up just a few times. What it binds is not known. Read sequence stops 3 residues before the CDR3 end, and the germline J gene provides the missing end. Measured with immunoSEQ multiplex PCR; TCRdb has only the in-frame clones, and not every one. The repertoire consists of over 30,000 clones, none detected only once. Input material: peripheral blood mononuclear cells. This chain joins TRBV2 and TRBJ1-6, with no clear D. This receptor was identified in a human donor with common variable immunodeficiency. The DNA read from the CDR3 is TGTGCCAGCTCTGCGGAGTCCTATAATTCACCC. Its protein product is CASSAESYNSP. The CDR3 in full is CASSAESYNSPLHF.